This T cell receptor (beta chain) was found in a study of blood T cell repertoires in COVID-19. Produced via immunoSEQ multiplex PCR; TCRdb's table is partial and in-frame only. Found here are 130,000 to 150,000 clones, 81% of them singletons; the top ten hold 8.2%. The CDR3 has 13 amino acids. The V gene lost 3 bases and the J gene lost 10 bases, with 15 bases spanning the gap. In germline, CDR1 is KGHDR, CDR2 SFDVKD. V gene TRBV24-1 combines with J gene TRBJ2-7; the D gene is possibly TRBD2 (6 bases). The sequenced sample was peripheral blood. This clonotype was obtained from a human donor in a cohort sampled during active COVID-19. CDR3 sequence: CATSDTLTGSQYF. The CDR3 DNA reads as TGTGCCACCAGTGATACCCTTACCGGGAGCCAGTACTTC.